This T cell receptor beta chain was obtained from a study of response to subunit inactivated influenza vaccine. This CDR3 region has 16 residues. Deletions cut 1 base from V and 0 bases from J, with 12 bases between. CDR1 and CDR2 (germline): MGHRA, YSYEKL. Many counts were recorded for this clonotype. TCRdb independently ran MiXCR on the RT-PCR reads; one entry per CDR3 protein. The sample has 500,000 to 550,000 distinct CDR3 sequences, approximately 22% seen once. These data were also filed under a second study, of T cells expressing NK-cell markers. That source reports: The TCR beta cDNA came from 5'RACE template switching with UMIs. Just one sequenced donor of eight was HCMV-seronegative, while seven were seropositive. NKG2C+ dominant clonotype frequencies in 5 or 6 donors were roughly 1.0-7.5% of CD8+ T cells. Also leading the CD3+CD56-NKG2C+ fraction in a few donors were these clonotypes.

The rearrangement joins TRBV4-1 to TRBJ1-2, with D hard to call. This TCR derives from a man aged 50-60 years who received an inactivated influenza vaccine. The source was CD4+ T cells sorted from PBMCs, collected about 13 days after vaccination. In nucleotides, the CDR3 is TGCGCCAGCAGCCAAGCGTTTTCGTTAGCTAACTATGGCTACACCTTC. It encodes CASSQAFSLANYGYTF.